The 7 T cell receptor beta chains below come from one sample, sequenced in a study of T cell repertoires in ileal Crohn's disease. Indicated time point: neoterminal ileum biopsy at postoperative endoscopy, about 6 months after surgery. The protocol was immunoSEQ multiplex PCR, while the TCRdb copy is restricted to in-frame clones and leaves out a portion. This table has some 14,000 clones, 65% to 85% appearing once. Specimen: ileal tissue. Receptor source: an adult with Crohn's disease.

The V call is TRBV27, the J call TRBJ2-2; 11 nucleotides line up with TRBD2. The junction had 3 bases not matched to a gene; V was cut back by 4 bases and J by 5 bases. The CDR3 is 15 residues long. The germline V gene has CDR1 MNHEY and CDR2 SMNVEV (reference sequence). The CDR3 coding sequence is TGTGCCAGCAGTTGGCGACTAGCGGGAACCGGGGAGCTGTTTTTT. Translated, it gives CASSWRLAGTGELFF.

This clone was observed a few times. The J gene is TRBJ2-7, the V gene TRBV19; 7 positions agree with TRBD1. The trim removed 3 bases at V and 5 bases at J, leaving 10 bases unmatched. This CDR3 region has 15 residues. Germline-derived CDR1 and CDR2 are LNHDA and SQIVND (reference sequence). This CDR3 reads CASSMEGGAFDEQYF. In DNA, the CDR3 is TGTGCCAGTAGTATGGAAGGGGGCGCTTTTGACGAGCAGTACTTC.

The rearrangement joins TRBV28 to TRBJ1-2, with a weak D call TRBD1 (5 bases). CDR3 length: 13 amino acids. Trimming removed 6 bases from V and 8 bases from J, with 16 bases in between. CDR1 and CDR2 (germline): MDHEN, SYDVKM. Written as DNA, the CDR3 is TGTGCCAGCAGCCCCCCGGGAGGGGCAGGCTACACCTTC. Translated, it gives CASSPPGGAGYTF.

In this sample, this clone turned up once. The CDR3 protein is CASSFQGVDYGYTF. CDR3 sequence (DNA): TGTGCCAGCAGCTTTCAGGGGGTTGACTATGGCTACACCTTC. This chain connects TRBV5-8 to TRBJ1-2; 7 bases fit TRBD1. V was clipped by 2 bases and J by 3 bases; unmatched bases: 4. Per the germline V gene, CDR1 is SGHTS and CDR2 is YDEGEE. The CDR3 length is 14 residues. The full variable domain, rest sourced from reference TRBV5-8 and TRBJ1-2, is EAGVTQSPTHLIKTRGQQATLRCSPISGHTSVYWYQQALGLGLQFLLWYDEGEERNRGNFPPRFSGRQFPNYSSELNVNALELEDSALYLCASSFQGVDYGYTFGSGTRLTVV.

The chain links TRBV30 to TRBJ1-1; no definite D call. In germline, CDR1 is GTSNPN, CDR2 SVGIG (reference sequence). V lost 1 base and J 4 bases, leaving 10 bases between the germline ends. The CDR3 consists of 13 residues. The CDR3 DNA reads TGTGCCTGGAGTGCCGGGAGAGTCACTGAAGCTTTCTTT. Translation: CAWSAGRVTEAFF.

The chain has TRBV28 and TRBJ2-7; D gene unclear. CDR1 and CDR2 from the germline V gene are MDHEN and SYDVKM. The CDR3 runs 12 residues. Trimming cost V 5 bases and J 4 bases, with 9 bases left between them. CDR3 amino acids: CASSVEAYEQYF. The CDR3 DNA sequence: TGTGCCAGCAGTGTAGAGGCGTACGAGCAGTACTTC.

The chain combines TRBV2 with TRBJ2-5; TRBD1 aligns across 10 bases. The CDR3 length is 15 residues. V was pared by 7 bases and J by 0 bases, with 5 bases of the junction left unmatched. Germline CDR1 and CDR2: SNHLY and FYNNEI. The CDR3 coding sequence is TGTGCCAGCACCTCGGACAGGGGGGACCAAGAGACCCAGTACTTC. Protein product: CASTSDRGDQETQYF.